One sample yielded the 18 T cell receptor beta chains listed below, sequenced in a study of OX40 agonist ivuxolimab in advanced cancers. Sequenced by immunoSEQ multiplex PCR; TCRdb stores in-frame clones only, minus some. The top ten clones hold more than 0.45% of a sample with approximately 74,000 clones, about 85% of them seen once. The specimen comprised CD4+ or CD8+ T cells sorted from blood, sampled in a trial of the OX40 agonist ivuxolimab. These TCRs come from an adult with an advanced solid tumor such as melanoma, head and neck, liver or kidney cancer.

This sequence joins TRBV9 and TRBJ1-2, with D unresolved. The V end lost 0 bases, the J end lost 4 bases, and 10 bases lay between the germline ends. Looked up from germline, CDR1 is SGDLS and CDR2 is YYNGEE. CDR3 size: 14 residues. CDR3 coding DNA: TGTGCCAGCAGCGTAGGAGGGCTAGGCTATGGCTACACCTTC. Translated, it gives CASSVGGLGYGYTF.

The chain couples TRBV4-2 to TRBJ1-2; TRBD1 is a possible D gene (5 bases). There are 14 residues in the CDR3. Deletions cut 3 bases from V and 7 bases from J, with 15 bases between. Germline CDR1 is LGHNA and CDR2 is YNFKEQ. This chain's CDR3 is CASSQEGRRGGYTF. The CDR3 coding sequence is TGTGCCAGCAGCCAGGAAGGACGGAGGGGTGGCTACACCTTC.

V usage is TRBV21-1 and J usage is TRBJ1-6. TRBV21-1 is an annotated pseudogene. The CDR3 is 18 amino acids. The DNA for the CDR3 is TGTGCCAGCAGCAAATCTGGTGGGAGGTCCCCCTATAATTCACCCCTCCACTTT. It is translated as CASSKSGGRSPYNSPLHF.

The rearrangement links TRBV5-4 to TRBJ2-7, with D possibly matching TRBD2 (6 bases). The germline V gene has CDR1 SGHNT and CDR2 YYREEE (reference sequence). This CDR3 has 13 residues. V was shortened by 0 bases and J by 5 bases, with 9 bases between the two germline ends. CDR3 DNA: TGTGCCAGCAGCTTGGCCAGGGAGGACGAGCAGTACTTC. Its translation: CASSLAREDEQYF.

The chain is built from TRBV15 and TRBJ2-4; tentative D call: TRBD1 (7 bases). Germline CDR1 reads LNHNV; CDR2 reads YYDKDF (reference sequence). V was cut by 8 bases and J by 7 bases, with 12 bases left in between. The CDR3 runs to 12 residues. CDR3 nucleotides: TGTGCCACCGGACCAGGGGGGAACATTCAGTACTTC. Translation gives CATGPGGNIQYF.

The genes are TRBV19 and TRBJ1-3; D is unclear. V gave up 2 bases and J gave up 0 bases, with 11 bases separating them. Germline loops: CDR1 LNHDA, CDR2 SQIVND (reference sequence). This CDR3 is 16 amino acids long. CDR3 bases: TGTGCCAGTAGTATACCGGTTATAAGCTCTGGAAACACCATATATTTT. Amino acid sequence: CASSIPVISSGNTIYF.

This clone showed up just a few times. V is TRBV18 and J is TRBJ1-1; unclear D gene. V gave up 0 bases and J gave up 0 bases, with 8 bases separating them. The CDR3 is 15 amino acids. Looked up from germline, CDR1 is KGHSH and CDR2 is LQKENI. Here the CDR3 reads CASSPPQAMNTEAFF. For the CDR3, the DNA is TGTGCCAGCTCACCACCGCAGGCTATGAACACTGAAGCTTTCTTT.

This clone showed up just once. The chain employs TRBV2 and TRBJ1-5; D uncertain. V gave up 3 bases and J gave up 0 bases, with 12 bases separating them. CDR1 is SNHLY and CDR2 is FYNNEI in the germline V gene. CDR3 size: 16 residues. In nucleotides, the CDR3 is TGTGCCAGCAGTGATAGGACTTGGAATAGCAATCAGCCCCAGCATTTT. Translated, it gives CASSDRTWNSNQPQHF.

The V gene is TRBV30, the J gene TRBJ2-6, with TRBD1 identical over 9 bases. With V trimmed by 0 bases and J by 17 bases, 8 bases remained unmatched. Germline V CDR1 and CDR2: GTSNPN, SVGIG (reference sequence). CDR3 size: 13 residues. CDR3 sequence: CAWSVLGTGLVTF. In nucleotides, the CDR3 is TGTGCCTGGAGTGTACTCGGGACAGGGCTTGTGACTTTC. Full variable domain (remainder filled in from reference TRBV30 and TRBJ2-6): SQTIHQWPATLVQPVGSPLSLECTVEGTSNPNLYWYRQAAGRGLQLLFYSVGIGQISSEVPQNLSASRPQDRQFILSSKKLLLSDSGFYLCAWSVLGTGLVTFGAGSRLTVL.

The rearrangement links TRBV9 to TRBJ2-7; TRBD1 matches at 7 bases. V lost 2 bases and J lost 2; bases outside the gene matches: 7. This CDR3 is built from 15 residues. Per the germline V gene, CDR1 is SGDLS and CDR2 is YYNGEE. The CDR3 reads CASSVSWTGAYEQYF. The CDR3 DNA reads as TGTGCCAGCAGCGTCTCGTGGACAGGAGCCTACGAGCAGTACTTC.

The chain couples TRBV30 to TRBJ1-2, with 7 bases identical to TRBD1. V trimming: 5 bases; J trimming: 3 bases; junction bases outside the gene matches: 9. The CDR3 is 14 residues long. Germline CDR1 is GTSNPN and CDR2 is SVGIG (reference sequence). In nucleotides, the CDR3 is TGTGCCTGGGTTCGACAGGGCCTCGACTATGGCTACACCTTC. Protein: CAWVRQGLDYGYTF.

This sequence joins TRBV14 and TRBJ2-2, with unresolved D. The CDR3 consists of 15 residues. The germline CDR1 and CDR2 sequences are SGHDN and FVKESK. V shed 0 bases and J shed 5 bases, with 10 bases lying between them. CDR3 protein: CASSQDYLWTGELFF. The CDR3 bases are TGTGCCAGCAGCCAAGATTACCTGTGGACCGGGGAGCTGTTTTTT.

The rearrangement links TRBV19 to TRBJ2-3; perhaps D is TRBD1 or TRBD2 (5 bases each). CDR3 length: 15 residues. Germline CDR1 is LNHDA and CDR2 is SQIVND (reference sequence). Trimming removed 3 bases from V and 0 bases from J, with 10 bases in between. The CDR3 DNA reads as TGTGCCAGTAGTATCGCCGGGGCTAGCACAGATACGCAGTATTTT. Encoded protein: CASSIAGASTDTQYF. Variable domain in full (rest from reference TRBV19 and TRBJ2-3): DGGITQSPKYLFRKEGQNVTLSCEQNLNHDAMYWYRQDPGQGLRLIYYSQIVNDFQKGDIAEGYSVSREKKESFPLTVTSAQKNPTAFYLCASSIAGASTDTQYFGPGTRLTVL.

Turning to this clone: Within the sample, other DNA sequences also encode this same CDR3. CDR3 amino acids: CASSPGEGTEAFF. CDR3 nucleotide sequence: TGTGCCAGCTCCCCTGGAGAGGGCACTGAAGCTTTCTTT. This chain uses TRBV18 with TRBJ1-1; D is undetermined. CDR3 length: 13 residues. The germline CDR1 and CDR2 sequences are KGHSH and LQKENI. V gave up 6 bases and J gave up 4 bases, with 12 bases separating them.

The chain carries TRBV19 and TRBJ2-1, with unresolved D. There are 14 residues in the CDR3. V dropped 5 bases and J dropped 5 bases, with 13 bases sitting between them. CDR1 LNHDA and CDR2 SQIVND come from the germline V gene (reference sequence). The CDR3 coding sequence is TGTGCCAGTAGTCGTCTGGGTACCGACAATGAGCAGTTCTTC. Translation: CASSRLGTDNEQFF.

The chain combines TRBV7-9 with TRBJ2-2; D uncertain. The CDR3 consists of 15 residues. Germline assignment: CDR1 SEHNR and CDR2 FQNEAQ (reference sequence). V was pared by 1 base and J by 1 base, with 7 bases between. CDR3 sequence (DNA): TGTGCCAGCAGCTTAGTCTCTAGGAACACCGGGGAGCTGTTTTTT. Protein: CASSLVSRNTGELFF.

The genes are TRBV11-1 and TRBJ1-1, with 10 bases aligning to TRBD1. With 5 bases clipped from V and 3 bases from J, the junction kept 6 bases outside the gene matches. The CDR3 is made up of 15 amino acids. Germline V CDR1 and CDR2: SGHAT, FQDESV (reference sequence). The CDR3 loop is CASSARDRGDTEAFF. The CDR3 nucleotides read TGTGCCAGCAGCGCCCGGGACAGGGGAGACACTGAAGCTTTCTTT. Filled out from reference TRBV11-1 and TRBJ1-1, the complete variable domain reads EAEVAQSPRYKITEKSQAVAFWCDPISGHATLYWYRQILGQGPELLVQFQDESVVDDSQLPKDRFSAERLKGVDSTLKIQPAELGDSAMYLCASSARDRGDTEAFFGQGTRLTVV.

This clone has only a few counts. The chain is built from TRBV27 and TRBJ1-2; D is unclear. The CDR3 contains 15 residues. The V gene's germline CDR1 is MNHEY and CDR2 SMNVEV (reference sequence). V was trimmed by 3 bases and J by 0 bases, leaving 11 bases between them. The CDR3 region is CASSFLGHPNYGYTF. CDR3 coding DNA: TGTGCCAGCAGTTTTCTCGGCCACCCTAACTATGGCTACACCTTC.